The rows below give T cell receptor beta chains drawn from one sample of a study of regulatory T cells in long-lasting Graves disease. TCRdb re-derived calls from the multiplex PCR reads in MiXCR, one entry per CDR3 protein. The data hold roughly 350,000 distinct CDR3 sequences, with over 15% observed a single time. The same data also went into a second study, on T cells in Graves' hyperthyroidism and ophthalmopathy.

The sample in question was peripheral blood mononuclear cells (PBMCs), obtained at new diagnosis, from a patient treated with antithyroid drugs. The receptors stem from a man aged 40-49 years with Graves disease. The CDR3 runs from the conserved cysteine through the conserved F or W. D genes are given only for firm matches. Some rows have no size entry. The others give once, few or many, or a class for an expanded clone.

v_gene	abundance	j_gene	d_gene	CDR3aa	CDR3nt
TRBV15	few	TRBJ2-5	.	CATSRELAMAETQYF	TGTGCCACCAGCAGAGAACTAGCCATGGCAGAGACCCAGTACTTC
TRBV28	.	TRBJ2-1	.	CASRAALNRYPQFF	TGTGCCAGCCGTGCCGCCCTTAACAGGTACCCCCAGTTCTTC
TRBV12-3/TRBV12-4	many	TRBJ2-3	.	CASSLSDTSDTQYF	TGTGCCAGCAGTTTATCTGACACTTCAGATACGCAGTATTTT
TRBV4-1	.	TRBJ2-1	.	CASRTTVRSYNEQFF	TGCGCCAGCAGGACGACGGTCCGCTCCTACAATGAGCAGTTCTTC
TRBV27	.	TRBJ1-2	.	CASSLSKKGASNYGYTF	TGTGCCAGCAGTTTATCGAAAAAGGGCGCCTCCAACTATGGCTACACCTTC
TRBV10-3	.	TRBJ1-2	TRBD1	CAISRGQGTNYGYTF	TGTGCCATCAGTCGGGGACAGGGAACTAACTATGGCTACACCTTC
TRBV7-9	few	TRBJ1-6	TRBD1	CASSIQGGGNSPLHF	TGTGCCAGCAGCATCCAGGGGGGAGGCAATTCACCCCTCCACTTT
TRBV2	many	TRBJ1-3	.	CASTSFRGYFSGNTIYF	TGTGCCAGCACCTCCTTCAGGGGATACTTTTCTGGAAACACCATATATTTT
TRBV24-1	many	TRBJ2-1	TRBD2	CATSDLAGGSYNEQFF	TGTGCCACCAGTGATCTAGCGGGGGGTTCTTACAATGAGCAGTTCTTC
TRBV28	many	TRBJ1-5	.	CASTAWGGVNQPQHF	TGTGCCAGCACGGCGTGGGGGGGGGTCAATCAGCCCCAGCATTTT
TRBV6-2/TRBV6-3	many	TRBJ2-7	TRBD1	CASIKDRGPLYEQYF	TGTGCCAGCATTAAAGACAGGGGGCCCCTCTACGAGCAGTACTTC
TRBV20-1	many	TRBJ1-1	TRBD1	CSARDLRDRNTEAFF	TGCAGTGCTAGAGATTTGAGGGACAGGAACACTGAAGCTTTCTTT
TRBV11-2	.	TRBJ2-3	.	CASSPQGISTDTQYF	TGTGCCAGCAGCCCGCAGGGGATCAGCACAGATACGCAGTATTTT
TRBV4-1	few	TRBJ2-2	.	CATSPGPFTGELFF	TGCGCCACTTCACCGGGACCCTTCACCGGGGAGCTGTTTTTT
TRBV30	many	TRBJ2-1	.	CAWSSQGPNEQFF	TGTGCCTGGAGTTCCCAGGGCCCTAATGAGCAGTTCTTC
TRBV20-1	many	TRBJ1-6	TRBD1	CSARRTGGYNSPLHF	TGCAGTGCTAGAAGGACAGGGGGGTATAATTCACCCCTCCACTTT
TRBV10-1	few	TRBJ2-3	.	CAQQYEDTQYF	TGCGCCCAGCAATATGAAGATACGCAGTATTTT
TRBV7-2	many	TRBJ2-3	.	CASSLEASADTQYF	TGTGCCAGCAGCTTAGAAGCCAGCGCAGATACGCAGTATTTT
TRBV6-2/TRBV6-3	.	TRBJ2-1	TRBD2	CASSYSSGVNEQFF	TGTGCCAGCAGTTATTCTAGCGGGGTAAATGAGCAGTTCTTC
TRBV2	many	TRBJ2-7	TRBD2	CASTSPGRGSSYEQYF	TGTGCCAGCACCTCGCCGGGGCGGGGGAGCTCCTACGAGCAGTACTTC
TRBV9	.	TRBJ2-1	TRBD2	CASSEPLKRGGHNEQFF	TGTGCCAGCAGCGAACCCCTGAAGCGGGGGGGCCACAATGAGCAGTTCTTC
TRBV11-2	few	TRBJ2-3	.	CASSFLDITDTQYF	TGTGCCAGCAGCTTTTTAGATATCACAGATACGCAGTATTTT
TRBV5-1	many	TRBJ2-5	.	CASSSQNGQAETQYF	TGCGCCAGCAGCTCCCAGAACGGACAAGCAGAGACCCAGTACTTC
TRBV6-1	many	TRBJ1-6	.	CASNQVGLPLHF	TGTGCCAGCAACCAAGTGGGACTACCCCTCCACTTT
TRBV5-1	.	TRBJ2-2	.	CASRLSKNTGELFF	TGCGCCAGCAGGCTCAGCAAAAACACCGGGGAGCTGTTTTTT
TRBV4-1	many	TRBJ2-7	TRBD1	CASSPQDGRGIYEQYF	TGCGCCAGCAGCCCACAAGATGGCAGGGGGATCTACGAGCAGTACTTC
TRBV6-5	.	TRBJ1-1	.	CASSSHAGEAFF	TGTGCCAGCAGTTCCCATGCGGGTGAAGCTTTCTTT
TRBV5-1	.	TRBJ1-5	TRBD1	CASSLAGTGINQPQHF	TGTGCCAGCAGCTTGGCCGGGACAGGGATCAATCAGCCCCAGCATTTT
TRBV4-2	few	TRBJ2-7	.	CASSQELLANYEQYF	TGTGCCAGCAGCCAAGAGTTGTTGGCTAACTACGAGCAGTACTTC